This TCR beta chain is from a study of STAT3 mutations in large granular lymphocyte leukemia. As concerns this clone: No antigen is known for it.

Findings of the study overall: Sampling intervals varied between patients and samples. Every T-cell large granular lymphocyte leukemia patient had at least one immunodominant TCR beta clonotype.

This CDR3 has 17 amino acids. Germline V gene lookup returns CDR1 SGHRS and CDR2 YFSETQ. V lost 4 bases to trimming and J lost 1 base, with 15 bases between them. TCRbeta libraries averaged around 39,000 productive templates per sample. Sequencing was performed with immunoSEQ multiplex PCR; in TCRdb, only in-frame clones are kept and a portion is missing. The sample holds about 42,000 clones, about 81% seen once. V and J are TRBV5-1 and TRBJ2-6, with D possibly called TRBD1 or TRBD2 (5 bases each). This receptor was taken from a human donor with T large granular lymphocyte leukemia. Some clones in this sample may be carry-over from other donors' samples. The sequencing input was PBMCs. CDR3 DNA sequence: TGCGCCAGCAGCCTGGGGGTTTGGATTTCTGGGGCCAACGTCCTGACTTTC. Its protein product is CASSLGVWISGANVLTF.